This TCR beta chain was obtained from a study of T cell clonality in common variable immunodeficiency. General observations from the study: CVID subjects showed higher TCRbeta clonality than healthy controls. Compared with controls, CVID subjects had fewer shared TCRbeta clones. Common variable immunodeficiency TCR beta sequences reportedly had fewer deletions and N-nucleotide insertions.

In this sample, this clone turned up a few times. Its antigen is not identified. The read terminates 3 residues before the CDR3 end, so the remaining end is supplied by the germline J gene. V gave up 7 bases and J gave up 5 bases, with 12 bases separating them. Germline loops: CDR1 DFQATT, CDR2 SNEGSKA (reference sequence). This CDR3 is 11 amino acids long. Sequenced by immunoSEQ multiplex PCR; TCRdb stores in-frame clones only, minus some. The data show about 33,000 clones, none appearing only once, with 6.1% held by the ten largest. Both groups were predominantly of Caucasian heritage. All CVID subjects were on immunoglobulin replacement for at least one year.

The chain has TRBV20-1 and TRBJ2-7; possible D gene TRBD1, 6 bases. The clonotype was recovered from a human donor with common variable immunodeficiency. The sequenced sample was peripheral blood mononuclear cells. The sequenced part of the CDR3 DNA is TGCAGTGGTCAGGGGCAAGACGAG. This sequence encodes CSGQGQDE. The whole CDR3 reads CSGQGQDEQYF.